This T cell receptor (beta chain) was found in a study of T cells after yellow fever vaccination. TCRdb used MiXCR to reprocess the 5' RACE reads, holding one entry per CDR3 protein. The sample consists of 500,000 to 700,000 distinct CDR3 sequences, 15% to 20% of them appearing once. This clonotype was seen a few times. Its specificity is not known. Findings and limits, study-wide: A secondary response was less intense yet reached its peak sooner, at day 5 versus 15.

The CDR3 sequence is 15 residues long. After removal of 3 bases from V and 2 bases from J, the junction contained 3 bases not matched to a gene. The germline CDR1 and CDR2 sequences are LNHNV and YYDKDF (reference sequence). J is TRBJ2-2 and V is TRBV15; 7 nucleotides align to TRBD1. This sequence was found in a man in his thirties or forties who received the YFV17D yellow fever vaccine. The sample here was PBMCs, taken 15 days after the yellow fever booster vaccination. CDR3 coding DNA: TGTGCCACCAGCAGTACAGGGGCTAACACCGGGGAGCTGTTTTTT. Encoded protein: CATSSTGANTGELFF.